This T cell receptor (beta chain) appears in the sequencing data of a study of blood T cell repertoires in COVID-19. Looking at the study overall: Spain, Italy and the United States supplied samples that represented acute and convalescent COVID-19.

V was clipped by 7 bases and J by 4 bases, with 16 bases between them. Per the germline V gene, CDR1 is GTSNPN and CDR2 is SVGIG (reference sequence). The CDR3 spans 13 residues. Measured with immunoSEQ multiplex PCR; TCRdb has only the in-frame clones, and not every one. The sample carries about 270,000 clones, over 75% recorded once. Sequences were obtained from PBMCs or T cells enriched from blood (not recorded which). This TCR derives from a woman between 45 and 65 years old with acute COVID-19. The V call is TRBV30, the J call TRBJ1-1; D possibly corresponds to TRBD1 (5 bases). CDR3 in DNA: TGTGCCTCAATGGAGGGGCCCTCCACTGAAGCTTTCTTT. This codes for CASMEGPSTEAFF.